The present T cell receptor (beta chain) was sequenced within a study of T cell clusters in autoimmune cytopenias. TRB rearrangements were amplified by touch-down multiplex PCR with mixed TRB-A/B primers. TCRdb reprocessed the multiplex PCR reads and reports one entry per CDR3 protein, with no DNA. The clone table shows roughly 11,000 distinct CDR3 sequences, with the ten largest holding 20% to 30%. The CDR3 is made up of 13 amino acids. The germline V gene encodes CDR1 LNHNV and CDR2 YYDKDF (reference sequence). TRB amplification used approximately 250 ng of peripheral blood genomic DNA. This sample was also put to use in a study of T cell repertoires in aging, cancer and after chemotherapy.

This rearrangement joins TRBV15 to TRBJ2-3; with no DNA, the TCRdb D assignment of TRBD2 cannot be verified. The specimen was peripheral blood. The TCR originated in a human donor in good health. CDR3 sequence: CATSSARVDTQYF.